This T cell receptor beta chain derives from a study of blood T cell repertoires in COVID-19. About the research overall: Samples representing acute and convalescent COVID-19 were sourced from the United States, Italy and Spain. The cDNA or gDNA used as material had been derived from T cells, B-cell-depleted T cells, or PBMCs.

The junction had 7 bases not matched to a gene; V was cut back by 4 bases and J by 1 base. Germline values: CDR1 SGHDT, CDR2 YYEEEE. The CDR3 runs to 16 residues. The cohort comprised adults aged about 18 to 90 years residing in 20 to 25 US areas. Participant reports of clinical history set cohort assignment. The method was immunoSEQ multiplex PCR; TCRdb's version includes in-frame clones alone and lacks a portion of them. Found here are a few hundred thousand clones, approximately 90% of them singletons; the top ten hold 1.5% to 2%. This clone was detected once. This sequence was found in a middle-aged woman who had recovered from COVID-19. V usage is TRBV5-6 and J usage is TRBJ1-4; 7 nucleotides agree with TRBD1. The source material was PBMCs or T cells enriched from blood (not recorded which). The CDR3 reads CASSNTTGETNEKLFF. CDR3 sequence (DNA): TGTGCCAGCAGCAATACTACAGGGGAAACTAATGAAAAACTGTTTTTT.